This is a list of T cell receptor beta chains from one sample in a study of cytomegalovirus exposure and HLA in healthy donors. Here immunoSEQ multiplex PCR was the method, and the copy in TCRdb shows in-frame clones only, minus some. The sample table includes approximately 43,000 clones. Material for sequencing was PBMCs. The receptors derive from a woman aged 25 to 39 in good health and CMV-seronegative. Both conserved end residues are part of each CDR3. The D gene is left open where the match is weak.

j_call v_call d_call cdr3_nt cdr3_aa
TRBJ2-1 TRBV19 NA TGTGCCAGTAGTGCCAGGGTAAATGAGCAGTTCTTC CASSARVNEQFF
TRBJ2-1 TRBV15 NA TGTGCCACCAGCAGACCCGCCAGCGGGTCCTCCCAGTTCTTC CATSRPASGSSQFF
TRBJ1-5 TRBV18 NA TGTGCCAGCTCACCACCGGGAGGGAGCAATCAGCCCCAGCATTTT CASSPPGGSNQPQHF
TRBJ1-2 TRBV5-1 TRBD1 TGCGCCAGCAGCCTTCAGGGGGATCGGTATGGCTACACCTTC CASSLQGDRYGYTF
TRBJ1-2 TRBV30 TRBD1 TGTGCCTGGAGTGCCCGGGACAGTAAGGGCTACACCTTC CAWSARDSKGYTF
TRBJ2-1 TRBV7-9 TRBD2 TGTGCCAGCAGCCTTACTAGCGTCACCTACAATGAGCAGTTCTTC CASSLTSVTYNEQFF
TRBJ1-1 TRBV4-1 NA TGCGCCAGCAGCCAGCCCGGGGGGAGGAACACTGAAGCTTTCTTT CASSQPGGRNTEAFF
TRBJ2-4 TRBV28 TRBD2 TGTGCCAGCAGTGGTATCAGACTAGCGGTCGGAGGAGTCGACATTCAGTACTTC CASSGIRLAVGGVDIQYF
TRBJ2-3 TRBV7-3 NA TGTGCCAGCAGTACAAGAGGAGGCCGCACAGATACGCAGTATTTT CASSTRGGRTDTQYF
TRBJ2-1 TRBV14 TRBD2 TGTGCCAGCAGCCAAGTCTTAGCGGGAGTCCGTGAGCAGTTCTTC CASSQVLAGVREQFF
TRBJ2-3 TRBV7-3 TRBD2 TGTGCCAGCAGCCGAGGGACTAGCGGGAGAGATACGCAGTATTTT CASSRGTSGRDTQYF
TRBJ2-7 TRBV7-3 TRBD2 TGTGCCAGCAGCCCGGGACTAGCGGGAGGCAACGAGCAGTACTTC CASSPGLAGGNEQYF
TRBJ1-1 TRBV4-2 TRBD1 TGTGCCAGCAGCCAAGAATACAGGGGAGGAACTGAAGCTTTCTTT CASSQEYRGGTEAFF
TRBJ1-1 TRBV5-4 NA TGTGCCAGCAGCTTGTCGGGGTCGGGGACTGAAGCTTTCTTT CASSLSGSGTEAFF
TRBJ2-3 TRBV4-2 TRBD2 TGTGCCAGCAGCCAAGAACCTAGCGGGAGGAGCACAGATACGCAGTATTTT CASSQEPSGRSTDTQYF
TRBJ2-5 TRBV19 TRBD1 TGTGCCAGTAACCCGAGGGACGCCAGGGGGCAAGAGACCCAGTACTTC CASNPRDARGQETQYF
TRBJ2-7 TRBV6-1 TRBD1 TGTGCCAGCAGGTTCGACAGGGGTTACGAGCAGTACTTC CASRFDRGYEQYF
TRBJ2-2 TRBV13 TRBD1 TGTGCCAGCAGCGCACAGGGGGCGGGCACCGGGGAGCTGTTTTTT CASSAQGAGTGELFF
TRBJ2-3 TRBV9 TRBD1 TGTGCCAGCAGCATGCGACAGGGGCCAGATACGCAGTATTTT CASSMRQGPDTQYF
TRBJ2-3 TRBV5-1 TRBD2 TGCGCCAGCAGCCCGGGACTACGTTCCGATACGCAGTATTTT CASSPGLRSDTQYF
TRBJ2-7 TRBV2 NA TGTGCCAGCAGGCCCCTCAAGAGGAGGGTCCACGAGCAGTACTTC CASRPLKRRVHEQYF
TRBJ2-7 TRBV13 NA TGTGCCAGCAGCTCCCGGGACTCTTCCTACGAGCAGTACTTC CASSSRDSSYEQYF
TRBJ2-7 TRBV19 NA TGTGCCAGTCGATTACAGGGAGTTGGCGAGCAGTACTTC CASRLQGVGEQYF
TRBJ2-1 TRBV5-1 NA TGCGCCAGCAGCTTGGGCAGGGAGGTCGACAATGAGCAGTTCTTC CASSLGREVDNEQFF
TRBJ1-2 TRBV7-2 NA TGTGCCAGCAGCCCGGGACTTACTATAGCTAACTATGGCTACACCTTC CASSPGLTIANYGYTF
TRBJ1-4 TRBV4-2 TRBD1 TGTGCCAGCAGCCAAGAGGGGGGACAGGGAGGAGAAAAACTGTTTTTT CASSQEGGQGGEKLFF
TRBJ2-1 TRBV6-5 TRBD2 TGTGCCAGCAGGGCACGCGGGAGGTCCTACAATGAGCAGTTCTTC CASRARGRSYNEQFF
TRBJ2-1 TRBV2 TRBD2 TGTGCCAGCAGCGGGGGAGTAGCGGGAGGTGACAATGAGCAGTTCTTC CASSGGVAGGDNEQFF
TRBJ2-3 TRBV7-3 NA TGTGCCAGCAGCTTAAGGCCAGGGGGACTTTTCGATACGCAGTATTTT CASSLRPGGLFDTQYF
TRBJ2-3 TRBV29-1 TRBD2 TGCAGCGGGACTAGCGGGAACCGTGCAGATACGCAGTATTTT CSGTSGNRADTQYF
TRBJ2-1 TRBV29-1 NA TGCAGCGTTGGTCAAGGGGTCAATGAGCAGTTCTTC CSVGQGVNEQFF
TRBJ1-5 TRBV20-1 NA TGCAGTGCTGAAAACAGGTGGACCCAGCATTTT CSAENRWTQHF
TRBJ2-6 TRBV4-1 NA TGCGCCAGCAGCCGATCGGGGTCTGGGGCCAACGTCCTGACTTTC CASSRSGSGANVLTF
TRBJ2-1 TRBV29-1 TRBD2 TGCAGCGTGGGGGATAGCGGGAGGAGTATCTACAATGAGCAGTTCTTC CSVGDSGRSIYNEQFF
TRBJ1-5 TRBV5-1 NA TGCGCCAGCACCGGGGGCAATCAGCCCCAGCATTTT CASTGGNQPQHF
TRBJ2-5 TRBV30 NA TGTGCCTGGAGTGTGGGGGCTCTGGCCCAGTACTTC CAWSVGALAQYF
TRBJ2-1 TRBV10-1 TRBD2 TGCGCCAGCAGTCAGACTAGCGGGAGGGCGAATGAGCAGTTCTTC CASSQTSGRANEQFF
TRBJ2-2 TRBV18 NA TGTGCCAGCTCACCGCCCGGACTCCCTTCCAGCGGGGAGCTGTTTTTT CASSPPGLPSSGELFF
TRBJ1-1 TRBV14 NA TGTGCCAGCAGCACGTGGGGGGTAGGCACTGAAGCTTTCTTT CASSTWGVGTEAFF
TRBJ1-4 TRBV30 NA TGTGCCTGGAGTGGAGCTTCAACTAATGAAAAACTGTTTTTT CAWSGASTNEKLFF
TRBJ1-5 TRBV6-5 TRBD1 TGTGCCAGCAGTTCGGGACAGGGGAATCAGCCCCAGCATTTT CASSSGQGNQPQHF
TRBJ2-3 TRBV5-5 TRBD2 TGTGCCAGCAGCTTGGTGCTAGCGGGAGTGAGCTCTACGCAGTATTTT CASSLVLAGVSSTQYF
TRBJ1-1 TRBV2 NA TGTGCCAGCAGTGCAGGGGATAGCACTGAAGCTTTCTTT CASSAGDSTEAFF
TRBJ1-1 TRBV28 NA TGTGCCAGCAGTTTAGGTCAGAAGAGGACTGAAGCTTTCTTT CASSLGQKRTEAFF
TRBJ2-7 TRBV7-2 NA TGTGCCAGCAGCAGGCGGGACTTATACGAGCAGTACTTC CASSRRDLYEQYF
TRBJ1-5 TRBV28 NA TGTGCCAGCAGTTCAACAGGACGGAGCAATCAGCCCCAGCATTTT CASSSTGRSNQPQHF
TRBJ2-7 TRBV6-5 NA TGTGCCAGCAAGGAGTGGCGGGATACCGGCGAGCAGTACTTC CASKEWRDTGEQYF
TRBJ1-1 TRBV6-5 NA TGTGCCAGCAGTTACTCGATCCGACAGTGGGACACTGAAGCTTTCTTT CASSYSIRQWDTEAFF
TRBJ1-1 TRBV28 NA TGTGCCAGCAGTTTATTTCGGTTACCTATGAACACTGAAGCTTTCTTT CASSLFRLPMNTEAFF
TRBJ1-2 TRBV27 TRBD1 TGTGCCAGCAGTTCGGGGACAGGGGGACGTGGCTACACCTTC CASSSGTGGRGYTF
TRBJ2-7 TRBV7-2 NA TGTGCCAGCAGCTGGCGGGACTCGTTTTGGAGGGAGCAGTACTTC CASSWRDSFWREQYF
TRBJ1-2 TRBV6-5 NA TGTGCCAGCAGTTACACAACCACATCCTATGGCTACACCTTC CASSYTTTSYGYTF
TRBJ2-6 TRBV28 NA TGTGCCAGCAGTTTGGGTACAGGATATGGGGCCAACGTCCTGACTTTC CASSLGTGYGANVLTF
TRBJ2-7 TRBV6-1 TRBD2 TGTGCCAGCAGTGCTAGCGGGACCTACGAGCAGTACTTC CASSASGTYEQYF
TRBJ2-5 TRBV6-5 TRBD2 TGTGCCAGCAGTCCGGGAGGAGGAGTTGAGACCCAGTACTTC CASSPGGGVETQYF
TRBJ2-7 TRBV28 NA TGTGCCAGCAGACCCCGCCGGGGGGCCGGGTACGAGCAGTACTTC CASRPRRGAGYEQYF
TRBJ2-7 TRBV6-5 NA TGTGCCAGCAGTTACCGGGACTTGAACTACGAGCAGTACTTC CASSYRDLNYEQYF
TRBJ2-2 TRBV6-5 TRBD1 TGTGCCAGCAGCACCGGGACAGGGGGCGTCGGGGAGCTGTTTTTT CASSTGTGGVGELFF
TRBJ2-5 TRBV18 NA TGTGCCAGCTCACTATCGTACCAAGAGACCCAGTACTTC CASSLSYQETQYF